This paragraph covers one T cell receptor beta chain sequence. Its antigen is unidentified. Profiled with immunoSEQ multiplex PCR; TCRdb holds only in-frame clones, not every one. The data show fewer than 200,000 clones, over 80% seen once. These data come from a study of T cell responses to AZD1222 COVID-19 vaccine. Broader study findings: Close to half of all spike-specific TCRs reportedly target regions of the variants that are unmutated. Sampling that yielded the repertoires occurred only after the peak T cell response.

The V and J ends lost 2 bases and 6 bases respectively, with 6 bases between them. This CDR3 region has 12 residues. Germline V gives CDR1 LGHDT, CDR2 YNNKEL (reference sequence). The V gene is TRBV3-1 (or the pseudogene TRBV3-2), the J gene TRBJ2-3, with D uncertain. The TCR originated in an adult in good health. Material: peripheral blood, obtained on day 0 of AZD1222 vaccination. CDR3 DNA sequence: TGTGCCAGCAGCCAACCCTGGGATACGCAGTATTTT. Its protein product is CASSQPWDTQYF.